The TCR beta chain described here comes from a study of Tregs in tolerant kidney transplant recipients. Measured with immunoSEQ multiplex PCR; TCRdb has only the in-frame clones, and not every one. This table holds tens of thousands of clones, roughly 84% found once. Findings and limits, study-wide: No direct test of biological reproducibility was done here. Expanding Tregs on activated donor B cells appeared to best identify donor-specific TCRbeta clones.

Unstimulated Tregs (CD4+CD25+CD127-) and CD4+CD25- non-Tregs were sorted from PBMCs. The V gene lost 7 bases and the J gene lost 3 bases, with 13 bases spanning the gap. Germline V lookup: CDR1 MDHEN, CDR2 SYDVKM. The CDR3 covers 13 residues. A remark on this clone: What it binds is not known.

The sequencing sample was made of CD4+ T cells from blood. The chain employs TRBV28 and TRBJ2-7; unclear D gene. This receptor was taken from a human donor in good health. The CDR3 reads CASTLPRSYEQYF. The CDR3, as DNA: TGTGCCAGCACCCTGCCTAGGAGCTACGAGCAGTACTTC.